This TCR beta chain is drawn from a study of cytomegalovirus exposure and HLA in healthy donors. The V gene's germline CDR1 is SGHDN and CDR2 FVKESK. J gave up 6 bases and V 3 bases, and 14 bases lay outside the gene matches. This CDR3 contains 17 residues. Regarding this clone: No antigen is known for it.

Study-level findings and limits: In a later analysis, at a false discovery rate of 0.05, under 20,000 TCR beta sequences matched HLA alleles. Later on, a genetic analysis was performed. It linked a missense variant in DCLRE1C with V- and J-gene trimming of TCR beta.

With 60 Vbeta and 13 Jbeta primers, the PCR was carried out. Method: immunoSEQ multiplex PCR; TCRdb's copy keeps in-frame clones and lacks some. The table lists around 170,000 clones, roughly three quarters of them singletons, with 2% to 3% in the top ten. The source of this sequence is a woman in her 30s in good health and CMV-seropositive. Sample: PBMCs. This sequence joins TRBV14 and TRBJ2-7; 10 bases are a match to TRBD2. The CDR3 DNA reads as TGTGCCAGCAGCCACCCAGGGGCTAGCGGGGGATTTACCGAGCAGTACTTC. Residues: CASSHPGASGGFTEQYF.